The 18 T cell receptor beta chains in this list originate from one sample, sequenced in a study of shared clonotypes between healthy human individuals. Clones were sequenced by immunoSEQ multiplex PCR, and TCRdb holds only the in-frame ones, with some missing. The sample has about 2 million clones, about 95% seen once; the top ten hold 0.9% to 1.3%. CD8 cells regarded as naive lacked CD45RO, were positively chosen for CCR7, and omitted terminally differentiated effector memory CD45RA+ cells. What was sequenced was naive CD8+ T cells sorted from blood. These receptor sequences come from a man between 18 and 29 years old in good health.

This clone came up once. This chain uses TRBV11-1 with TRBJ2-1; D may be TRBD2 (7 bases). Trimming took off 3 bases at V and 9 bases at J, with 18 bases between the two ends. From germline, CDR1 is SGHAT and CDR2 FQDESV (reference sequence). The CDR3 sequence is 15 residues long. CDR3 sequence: CASSFSPGGEVEQFF. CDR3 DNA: TGTGCCAGCAGCTTTAGCCCGGGGGGCGAAGTTGAGCAGTTCTTC.

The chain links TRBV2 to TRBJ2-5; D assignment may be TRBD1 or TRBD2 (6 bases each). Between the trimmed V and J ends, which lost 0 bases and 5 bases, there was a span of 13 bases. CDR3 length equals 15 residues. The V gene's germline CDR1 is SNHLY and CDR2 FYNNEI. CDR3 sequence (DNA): TGTGCCAGCAGTGAAGCAACCGGGGGACATGAGACCCAGTACTTC. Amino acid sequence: CASSEATGGHETQYF.

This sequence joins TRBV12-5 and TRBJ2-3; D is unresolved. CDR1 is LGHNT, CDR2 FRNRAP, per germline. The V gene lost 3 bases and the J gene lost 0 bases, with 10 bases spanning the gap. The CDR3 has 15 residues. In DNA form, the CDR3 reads TGTGCTAGTGGTTTCGGCCAGACTAGCACAGATACGCAGTATTTT. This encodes CASGFGQTSTDTQYF.

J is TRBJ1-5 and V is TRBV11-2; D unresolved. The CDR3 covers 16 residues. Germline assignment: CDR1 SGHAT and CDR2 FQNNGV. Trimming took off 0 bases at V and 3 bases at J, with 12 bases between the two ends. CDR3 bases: TGTGCCAGCAGCTTAGACGGCGGAGGGTTCAATCAGCCCCAGCATTTT. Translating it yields CASSLDGGGFNQPQHF.

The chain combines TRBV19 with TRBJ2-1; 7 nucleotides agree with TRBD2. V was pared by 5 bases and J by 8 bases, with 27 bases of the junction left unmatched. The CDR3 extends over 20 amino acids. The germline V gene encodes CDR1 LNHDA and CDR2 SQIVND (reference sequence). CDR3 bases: TGTGCCAGTAGTTTGAATCTTGCCCGGGCCAGCGGGATTCGAACCGATGAGCAGTTCTTC. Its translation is CASSLNLARASGIRTDEQFF.

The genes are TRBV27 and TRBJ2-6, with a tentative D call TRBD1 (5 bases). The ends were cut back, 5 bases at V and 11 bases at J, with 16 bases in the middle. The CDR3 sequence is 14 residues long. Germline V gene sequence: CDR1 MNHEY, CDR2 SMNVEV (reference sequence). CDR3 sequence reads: CASSQLPDTHVLTF. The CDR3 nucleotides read TGTGCCAGCAGTCAACTTCCGGACACCCACGTCCTGACTTTC.

CDR3 in DNA: TGTGCCACCCACGGGGGACGGCAAGAGACCCAGTACTTC. Protein sequence: CATHGGRQETQYF. The V call is TRBV19, the J call TRBJ2-5; TRBD2 is a possible D gene (6 bases). V lost 10 bases to trimming and J lost 2 bases, with 14 bases between them. This CDR3 is built from 13 residues. Germline CDR1 reads LNHDA; CDR2 reads SQIVND (reference sequence).

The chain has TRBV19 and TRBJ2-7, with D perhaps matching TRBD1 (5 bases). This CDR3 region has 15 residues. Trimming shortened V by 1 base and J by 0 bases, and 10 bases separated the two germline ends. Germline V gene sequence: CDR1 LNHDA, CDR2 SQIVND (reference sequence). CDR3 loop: CASSIAAGISYEQYF. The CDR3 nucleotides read TGTGCCAGTAGTATAGCTGCAGGGATCTCCTACGAGCAGTACTTC.

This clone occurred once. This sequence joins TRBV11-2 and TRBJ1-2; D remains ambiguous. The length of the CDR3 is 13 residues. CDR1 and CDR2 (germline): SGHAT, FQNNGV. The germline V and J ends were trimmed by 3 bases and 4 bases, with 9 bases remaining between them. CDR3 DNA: TGTGCCAGCAGCTTTCTACCCCGCTATGGCTACACCTTC. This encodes CASSFLPRYGYTF.

CDR3 nucleotide sequence: TGTGCCAGCAGAAGAGCCGCGGGGGGGCCGAATGAGCAGTTCTTC. This gives the protein CASRRAAGGPNEQFF. J is TRBJ2-1 and V is TRBV7-9, with TRBD2 matching 9 bases. CDR3 size: 15 residues. The germline gives CDR1 SEHNR, CDR2 FQNEAQ (reference sequence). The junction had 10 bases not matched to a gene; V was cut back by 6 bases and J by 7 bases.

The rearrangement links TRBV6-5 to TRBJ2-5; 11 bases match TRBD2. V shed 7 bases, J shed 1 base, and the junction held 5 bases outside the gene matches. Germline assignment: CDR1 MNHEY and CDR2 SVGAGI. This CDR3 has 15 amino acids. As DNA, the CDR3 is TGTGCCAGCATGCCTAGCGGGGGGATCCAAGAGACCCAGTACTTC. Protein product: CASMPSGGIQETQYF.

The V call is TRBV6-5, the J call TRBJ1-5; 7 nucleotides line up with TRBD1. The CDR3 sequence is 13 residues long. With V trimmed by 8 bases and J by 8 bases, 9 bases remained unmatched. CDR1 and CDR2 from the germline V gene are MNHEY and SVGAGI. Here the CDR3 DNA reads TGTGCCAGCGCCGACAACAGGGGCGAGCCCCAGCATTTT. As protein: CASADNRGEPQHF.

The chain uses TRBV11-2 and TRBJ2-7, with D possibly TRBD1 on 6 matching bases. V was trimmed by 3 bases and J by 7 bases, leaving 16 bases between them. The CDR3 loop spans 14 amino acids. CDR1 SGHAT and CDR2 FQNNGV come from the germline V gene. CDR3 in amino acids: CASSFGTGLVEQYF. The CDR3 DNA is TGTGCCAGCAGCTTTGGAACAGGGTTGGTAGAGCAGTACTTC.

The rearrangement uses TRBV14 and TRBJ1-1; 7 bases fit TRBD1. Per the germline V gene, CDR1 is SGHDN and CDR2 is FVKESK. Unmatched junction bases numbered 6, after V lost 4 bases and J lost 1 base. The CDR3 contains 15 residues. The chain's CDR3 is CASSLLTGTNTEAFF. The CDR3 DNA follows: TGTGCCAGCAGCCTCCTGACAGGGACGAACACTGAAGCTTTCTTT.

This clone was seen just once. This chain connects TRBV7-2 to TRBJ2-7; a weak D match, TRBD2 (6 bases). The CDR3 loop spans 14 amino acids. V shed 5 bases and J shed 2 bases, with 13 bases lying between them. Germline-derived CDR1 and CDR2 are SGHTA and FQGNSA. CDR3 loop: CASSPWTNTYEQYF. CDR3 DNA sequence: TGTGCCAGCAGCCCCTGGACTAACACCTACGAGCAGTACTTC. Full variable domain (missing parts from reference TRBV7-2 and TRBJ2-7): GAGVSQSPSNKVTEKGKDVELRCDPISGHTALYWYRQSLGQGLEFLIYFQGNSAPDKSGLPSDRFSAERTGGSVSTLTIQRTQQEDSAVYLCASSPWTNTYEQYFGPGTRLTVT.

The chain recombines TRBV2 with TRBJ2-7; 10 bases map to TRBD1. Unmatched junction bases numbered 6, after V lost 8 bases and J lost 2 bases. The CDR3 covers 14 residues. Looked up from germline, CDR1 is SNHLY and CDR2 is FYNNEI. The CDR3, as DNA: TGTGCCAGCCCCTCGGACAGGGGGACCTACGAGCAGTACTTC. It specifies CASPSDRGTYEQYF. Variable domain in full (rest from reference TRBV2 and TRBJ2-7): EPEVTQTPSHQVTQMGQEVILRCVPISNHLYFYWYRQILGQKVEFLVSFYNNEISEKSEIFDDQFSVERPDGSNFTLKIRSTKLEDSAMYFCASPSDRGTYEQYFGPGTRLTVT.

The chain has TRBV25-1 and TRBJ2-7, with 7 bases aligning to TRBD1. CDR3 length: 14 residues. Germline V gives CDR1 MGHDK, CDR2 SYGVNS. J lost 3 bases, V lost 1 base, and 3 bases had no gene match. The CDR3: CASSESGTDYEQYF. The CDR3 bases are TGTGCCAGCAGTGAATCTGGGACAGACTACGAGCAGTACTTC.

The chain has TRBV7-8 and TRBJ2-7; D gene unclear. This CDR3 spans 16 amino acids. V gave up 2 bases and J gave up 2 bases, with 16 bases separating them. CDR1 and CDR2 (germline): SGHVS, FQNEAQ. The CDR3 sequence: CASSLFPGPSAYEQYF. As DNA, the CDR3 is TGTGCCAGCAGCTTATTCCCCGGGCCTTCTGCCTACGAGCAGTACTTC.